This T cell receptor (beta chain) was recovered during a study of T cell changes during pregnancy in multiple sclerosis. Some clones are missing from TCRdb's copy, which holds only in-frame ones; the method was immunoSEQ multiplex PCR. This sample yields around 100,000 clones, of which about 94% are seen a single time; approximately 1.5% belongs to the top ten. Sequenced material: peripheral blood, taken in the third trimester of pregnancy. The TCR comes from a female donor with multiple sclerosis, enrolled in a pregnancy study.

CDR3 nucleotides: TGTGCCAGCAGTGCTCAAGGTCGGAGCTCCTATAATTCACCCCTCCACTTT. Protein sequence: CASSAQGRSSYNSPLHF. The rearrangement links TRBV6-1 to TRBJ1-6; D not certain. Trimming left V 4 bases short and J 0 bases short, with 13 bases between. The CDR3 is 17 residues long. Germline CDR1 and CDR2: MNHNS and SASEGT.